Listed here is a single TCR beta chain. This clone was observed once. There is no known antigen for this receptor. Base qualities were left out, and no much larger clone turns up one base away. Patients were selected for having adequate residual fresh-frozen tumor tissue and more than two years of available survival data. Although molecular status otherwise differed among the glioblastoma patients, no patient had an isocitrate dehydrogenase mutation. PBMC were collected before vaccination, two weeks after the third vaccination, and at tumor progression when it occurred. The Qiagen DNeasy Blood extraction Kit was used for extraction of genomic DNA. CDR1 is given as MNHNY and CDR2 as SVGAGI, both from the germline V gene (reference sequence). V is cut back by 7 bases and J by 2 bases, with 10 bases in the junction unmatched. Taken from cysteine to phenylalanine, the CDR3 has 16 residues. Kept here is only the CDR3 DNA, which spans 48 bases and is read in frame from base 1.

Using the immunoSEQ assay, TCRB CDR3 regions were amplified from roughly 2 micrograms of genomic DNA, or from all available DNA when less than that was on hand. Multiplex PCR used 60 forward primers for TCR V beta segments and 13 reverse primers for J beta segments. Synthetic control templates were spiked into each sample at limiting dilution to estimate reads per starting template. Reads of 87 bp were generated by sequencing on the Illumina HiSeq System. The source study handled its data this way. To remove PCR and sequencing errors, closely related sequences were merged with a nearest neighbor algorithm. TCR overlap was defined as the percentage of unique tumor TCR beta sequences that were also present in the same patient's peripheral blood. TCRdb mirrors the immuneACCESS table, restricted to in-frame sequences. Some clones are absent from its copies; in checked studies, under half trace to an unresolved V gene, and the reason for the others is unknown. Clone size and the V and J calls come from that table; the DNA yielded D and trimming. This sample comprises about 21,000 clones, about four fifths of them detected only once. The ten largest clones capture about 37% of the sample.

The data belong to a study of glioma-infiltrating T cells after dendritic cell vaccination (dated by TCRdb to the mid-2010s). For the study in its entirety: The cohort comprised approximately 15 glioblastoma patients from Phase I and II dendritic cell vaccination trials, 9 newly diagnosed and 6 with recurrent disease. Autologous tumor lysate-pulsed dendritic cell vaccination was administered to the patients between about 2003 and 2012. The vaccine consisted of monocyte-derived dendritic cells cultured about seven days with IL-4 and GM-CSF, then pulsed overnight with autologous tumor lysate. Three intradermal dendritic cell vaccine injections were administered to patients at biweekly intervals in the arm below the axilla. Tumor-infiltrating lymphocyte content was quantified and tumor and blood repertoires were compared in dendritic cell-vaccinated glioblastoma patients by deep sequencing of TCR beta CDR3 regions. TCR sequencing metrics, including TIL content and tumor-blood repertoire overlap, were correlated with survival after dendritic cell vaccination. Results the study describes overall, beyond this receptor: The three-group TCR overlap response model was characterized as speculative, and prospective validation of the model was stated to be required. No direct relationship between TCR clonality and survival was found, suggesting that a diverse polyclonal response may matter. Longer time to progression and overall survival after dendritic cell vaccination were predicted by higher estimated pretreatment TIL content. The cohort was small and heterogeneous, with few patients having full blood and tumor sets and even fewer initial-recurrent tumor pairs.

Here the chain combines TRBV6-6 and TRBJ1-1, and TRBD1 aligns with 10 junction nucleotides. The material was blood, obtained before dendritic cell vaccination. The TCR was taken from a human donor with glioblastoma. CDR3 loop: CASKRQGALGNTEAFF. The nucleotides are TGTGCCAGCAAAAGACAGGGGGCTTTAGGAAACACTGAAGCTTTCTTT.